This T cell receptor (beta chain) was observed in a study of Graves' ophthalmopathy and Graves' hyperthyroidism. From RNA, the CDR3 regions of TCR beta chains were amplified and sequenced. First-round RT-PCR used HTBI primers; second-round multiplex PCR followed. MiXCR was run by TCRdb on the multiplex PCR reads, yielding one entry per CDR3 protein. The table includes around 660,000 distinct CDR3 sequences, roughly two fifths detected once. CDR1 is ENHRY and CDR2 is SYGVKD in the germline V gene. The CDR3 has 12 amino acids. This clonotype was observed a few times. Sequences were obtained from peripheral blood. This receptor was taken from an adult man with Graves' ophthalmopathy. V is TRBV10-3 and J is TRBJ2-7; tentative D call: TRBD1 (7 bases). The J call may be in error: the DNA end matches TRBJ2-1 better. The CDR3 is CAIKTGRNEQFF. The CDR3 region has the DNA TGTGCCATCAAGACAGGGAGGAATGAGCAGTTCTTC.